This TCR beta chain was obtained from a study of PD-1 blockade in classical Hodgkin lymphoma. Method: immunoSEQ multiplex PCR; TCRdb's copy keeps in-frame clones and lacks some. Here the sample spans 150,000 or so clones, approximately 81% being singletons. J gave up 4 bases and V 2 bases, and 4 bases lay outside the gene matches. This CDR3 has 15 residues. CDR1 is SGDLS and CDR2 is YYNGEE in the germline V gene. Every patient had relapsed following autologous stem cell transplantation, and cohorts differed in brentuximab vedotin exposure. This clonotype was sampled from a human donor with classical Hodgkin lymphoma. This sample comprised peripheral blood mononuclear cells (PBMCs), obtained before the second cycle of nivolumab. The gene calls are TRBV9 and TRBJ2-5; 11 nucleotides match TRBD2. The CDR3 DNA reads as TGTGCCAGCAGCGTTAGCGGGGGGGCAGGAGAGACCCAGTACTTC. Translating it yields CASSVSGGAGETQYF.